This entry features one T cell receptor beta chain sequence. Its target is not known. V lost 1 base to trimming and J lost 7 bases; unmatched junction nucleotides: 9. Germline CDR1 reads MGHDK; CDR2 reads SYGVNS. This CDR3 comprises 17 residues. Researchers used genomic DNA as the template to profile TCR beta VDJ and CDR3. TCRdb fed the reads into MiXCR, producing one record per CDR3 protein. The table records around 230,000 distinct CDR3 sequences, 60% to 65% of them present only once. These data are taken from a study of CD8+CD57+ T cells in acquired aplastic anemia. The wider study: Sorted CD4+ and CD8+ cells yielded about 2.9 ug of DNA on average. Average CD4+ read depth in healthy donors was some 11 million reads. Study outcomes and limitations: Patients had roughly 29 CD8+ CDR3 sequences in common with controls (the shared set). Significance was not reached for CD8+ Simpson's diversity between patients and controls.

This clonotype originated in a human donor in good health. The sample comprised sorted CD4+, CD8+, or CD8+CD57+ T cells (not recorded which) from PBMCs. V is TRBV25-1 and J is TRBJ2-1, with 11 nucleotides matching TRBD1. CDR3 sequence (DNA): TGTGCCAGCAGTGAATTCGAGGGGGGGGACAGGGGGAATGAGCAGTTCTTC. This gives the protein CASSEFEGGDRGNEQFF.